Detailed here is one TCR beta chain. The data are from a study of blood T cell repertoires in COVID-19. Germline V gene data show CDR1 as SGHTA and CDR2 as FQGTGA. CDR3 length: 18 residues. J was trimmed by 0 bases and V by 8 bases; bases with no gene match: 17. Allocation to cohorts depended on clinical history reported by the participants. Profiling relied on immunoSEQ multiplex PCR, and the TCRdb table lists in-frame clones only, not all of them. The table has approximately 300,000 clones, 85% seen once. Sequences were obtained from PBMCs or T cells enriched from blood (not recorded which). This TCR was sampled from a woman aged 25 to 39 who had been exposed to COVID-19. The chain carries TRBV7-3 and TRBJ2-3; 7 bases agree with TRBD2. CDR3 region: CASPTGKAGPSSTDTQYF. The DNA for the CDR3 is TGTGCCAGCCCAACTGGGAAAGCGGGGCCTTCTAGCACAGATACGCAGTATTTT.